Below, one T cell receptor beta chain is given with its context. Mismatch with germline at one junction end may stem from a read error. Sorting captured naive CD8 T cells as CD8+CD4-CCR7+CD45RA+. These data are taken from a study of molecular identifiers for immune sequencing clone quantification. Germline V CDR1 and CDR2: DFQATT, SNEGSKA (reference sequence). The CDR3 loop spans 16 amino acids. TCRdb redid the calling of the PCR reads with MiXCR, one entry per CDR3 protein. The repertoire consists of more than 550,000 distinct CDR3 sequences, with about 25% occurring once and the leading ten covering around 0.78%.

Sample: naive CD8+ T cells from blood, with Jurkat cell RNA spiked in. Subset defined: FACS-sorted CD8+CD4-CCR7+CD45RA+ naive T cells. The receptor comes from a human donor in good health. Some libraries in this study had Jurkat cell RNA spiked in. The gene calls are TRBV20-1 and TRBJ2-1; 8 bases map to TRBD2. CDR3 DNA: TGCAGTGCTAGAGAAAGTGGGACTAGTTTCTACAATGAGCAGCTCTTC. Amino acid sequence: CSARESGTSFYNEQLF.